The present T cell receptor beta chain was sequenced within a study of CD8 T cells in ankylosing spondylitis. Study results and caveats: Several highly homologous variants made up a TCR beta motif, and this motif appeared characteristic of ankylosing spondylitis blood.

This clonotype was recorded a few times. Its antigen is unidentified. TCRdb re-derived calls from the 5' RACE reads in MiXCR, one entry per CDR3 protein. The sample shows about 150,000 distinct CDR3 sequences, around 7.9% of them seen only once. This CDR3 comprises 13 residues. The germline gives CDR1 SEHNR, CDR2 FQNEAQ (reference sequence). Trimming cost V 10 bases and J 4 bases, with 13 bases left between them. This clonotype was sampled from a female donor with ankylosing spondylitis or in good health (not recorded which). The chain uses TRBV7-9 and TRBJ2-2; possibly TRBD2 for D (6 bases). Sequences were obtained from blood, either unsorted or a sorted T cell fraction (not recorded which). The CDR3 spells CATPRRVTGELFF. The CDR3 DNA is TGTGCCACCCCTCGGAGGGTCACCGGGGAGCTGTTTTTT.